The clone carrying this T cell receptor beta chain came up once. Its antigen remains unknown. TCRdb's copy holds only in-frame clones and misses some; the assay was immunoSEQ multiplex PCR. The table includes some 120,000 clones, under 90% detected once. These data are taken from a study of cytomegalovirus exposure and HLA in healthy donors. Study background: The 550 to 800 first-cohort repertoires and the 110 or so validation repertoires shared the same platform, a later analysis reported. Overall study results and limits: In vitro work confirmed that a few CMV-associated chains recognize CMV antigens. Investigators reported approximately 170 TCR beta chains as tied to cytomegalovirus. As was reported, the classifier diagnosed cytomegalovirus status with high specificity and sensitivity.

Germline values: CDR1 MNHEY, CDR2 SMNVEV (reference sequence). V was cut by 6 bases and J by 5 bases, with 22 bases left in between. This CDR3 comprises 17 residues. The sequenced sample was PBMCs. The sequence was collected from a man aged 30 to 45 in good health and CMV-seronegative. The chain uses TRBV27 and TRBJ1-4; D possibly corresponds to TRBD1 (6 bases). The chain's CDR3 is CASSRPAYGTLNEKLFF. The CDR3 bases are TGTGCCAGCAGCCGACCAGCCTACGGGACACTGAATGAAAAACTGTTTTTT.